Below are 10 T cell receptor beta chains sequenced from a single sample in a study of cytomegalovirus exposure and HLA in healthy donors. Libraries were prepared by immunoSEQ multiplex PCR; TCRdb keeps only in-frame clonotypes and omits some of them. This sample has roughly 180,000 clones, with roughly 86% found just once. The sample comprised PBMCs. These receptor sequences come from a man younger than 45 in good health and CMV-seropositive.

The chain carries TRBV29-1 and TRBJ2-7, with 10 bases that match TRBD2. V shed 3 bases and J 2 bases; nucleotides not matched to a gene: 7. Germline V gene lookup returns CDR1 SQVTM and CDR2 ANQGSEA. This CDR3 is built from 15 residues. The CDR3 nucleotides are TGCAGCGTTGAGGAGACTAGCGGGTACACCTACGAGCAGTACTTC. Protein sequence: CSVEETSGYTYEQYF.

This sequence joins TRBV30 and TRBJ1-6, with D possibly being TRBD1 (5 bases). The germline gives CDR1 GTSNPN, CDR2 SVGIG (reference sequence). This CDR3 has 13 residues. V gave up 3 bases and J gave up 9 bases, with 12 bases separating them. The CDR3 bases are TGTGCCTGGAGAAGGGGTCTACCTTCACCCCTCCACTTT. It translates to CAWRRGLPSPLHF.

As DNA, the CDR3 is TGCGCCAGCAGCCACATGGACAGGGACAATCAGCCCCAGCATTTT. It yields the protein CASSHMDRDNQPQHF. The chain combines TRBV4-1 with TRBJ1-5, with TRBD1 identical over 8 bases. Trimming took 3 bases from V and 3 from J; bases not matched to a gene: 4. The V gene's germline CDR1 is MGHRA and CDR2 YSYEKL. The CDR3 is 15 residues long.

Concerning this clone: The junction departs from the called germline gene at one end, perhaps through a read error. V usage is TRBV13 and J usage is TRBJ1-2, with D unclear. The CDR3 runs to 13 residues. Germline loops: CDR1 PRHDT, CDR2 FYEKMQ (reference sequence). The CDR3 region is CASSLGILYGYTF. The CDR3 DNA sequence: TGTGCCAGCAGCCTAGGGATTCTCTATGGCTACACCTTC.

The V and J genes are TRBV18 and TRBJ1-1; TRBD1 agrees at 7 bases. V shed 3 bases and J 0 bases; nucleotides not matched to a gene: 7. The CDR3 runs 16 residues. CDR1 and CDR2 from the germline V gene are KGHSH and LQKENI. The DNA for the CDR3 is TGTGCCAGCTCACCGAGTCTTGACAGGGTGAACACTGAAGCTTTCTTT. Translated, it gives CASSPSLDRVNTEAFF.

The chain has TRBV2 and TRBJ1-5, with TRBD1 matching over 8 bases. CDR1 SNHLY and CDR2 FYNNEI come from the germline V gene. With 7 bases clipped from V and 1 base from J, the junction kept 3 bases outside the gene matches. The CDR3 spans 14 residues. CDR3 in DNA: TGTGCCAGCAATAACAGGGGGAGCAATCAGCCCCAGCATTTT. Translated, it gives CASNNRGSNQPQHF. Full variable domain (remainder filled in from reference TRBV2 and TRBJ1-5): EPEVTQTPSHQVTQMGQEVILRCVPISNHLYFYWYRQILGQKVEFLVSFYNNEISEKSEIFDDQFSVERPDGSNFTLKIRSTKLEDSAMYFCASNNRGSNQPQHFGDGTRLSIL.

The chain has TRBV5-6 and TRBJ2-7; D is uncertain. The CDR3 contains 13 residues. The germline gives CDR1 SGHDT, CDR2 YYEEEE. Trimming shortened V by 1 base and J by 5 bases, and 10 bases separated the two germline ends. CDR3 region: CASSLSRSHEQYF. Written as DNA, the CDR3 is TGTGCCAGCAGCTTGAGCAGGAGCCACGAGCAGTACTTC.

The rearrangement uses TRBV2 and TRBJ2-5, with 8 nucleotides matching TRBD2. V was pared by 6 bases and J by 5 bases, with 8 bases of the junction left unmatched. The CDR3 sequence is 14 residues long. CDR1 SNHLY and CDR2 FYNNEI come from the germline V gene. The DNA for the CDR3 is TGTGCCAGCAGCCGGACTAGCCTGGCGGAGACCCAGTACTTC. It translates to CASSRTSLAETQYF.

The gene calls are TRBV7-6 and TRBJ1-5; no reliable D call. This CDR3 comprises 15 residues. The V end lost 5 bases, the J end lost 1 base, and 12 bases lay between the germline ends. Germline loops: CDR1 SGHVS, CDR2 FNYEAQ. The CDR3 sequence is CASSLEALSNQPQHF. The CDR3 region has the DNA TGTGCCAGCAGCCTAGAGGCTCTGAGCAATCAGCCCCAGCATTTT.

The chain uses TRBV5-6 and TRBJ2-1, with 10 bases matching TRBD2. Germline V gives CDR1 SGHDT, CDR2 YYEEEE. This CDR3 is 15 amino acids long. V was pared by 6 bases and J by 8 bases, with 11 bases of the junction left unmatched. As DNA, the CDR3 is TGTGCCAGCACCGAAACTAGCGGGGTTGAGGATGAGCAGTTCTTC. Encoded protein: CASTETSGVEDEQFF.